This T cell receptor (beta chain) was identified during a study of T-cell reconstitution after alpha-beta-depleted transplantation in children. At least ten counts were recorded for this clonotype. Preparing the TCRbeta library involved the use of unique molecular identifiers. TCRdb recomputed calls from the PCR reads with MiXCR, one row per CDR3 protein. The table includes 200,000 to 300,000 distinct CDR3 sequences, about 12% detected once. Trimming left V 4 bases short and J 0 bases short, with 18 bases between. Germline V CDR1 and CDR2: MGHDK, SYGVNS. The CDR3 runs 18 residues. This chain joins TRBV25-1 and TRBJ2-2; the D is unclear. This TCR was sampled from a human donor who donated a stem cell graft to a child with acute lymphoblastic leukemia. The material sequenced was PBMCs from the stem cell graft donor, taken from the stem cell graft. The CDR3 DNA follows: TGTGCCAGCAGTGTAGGGTCTTCGCTCTCCTCGAACACCGGGGAGCTGTTTTTT. This translates into CASSVGSSLSSNTGELFF.